The clone carrying this TCR beta chain was counted at least ten times. Antigen: not known. As TCR cDNA was made by 5'RACE template switching, a universal primer site and UMIs were added. TCRdb independently ran MiXCR on the 5' RACE reads; one entry per CDR3 protein. This table holds some 240,000 distinct CDR3 sequences, about 5% found once. The record originates from a study of T cells after yellow fever vaccination. Study at large: The fractions with low cell numbers were processed using SMART-Seq v4 Ultra Low Input. Notes on the study in general: The study re-detected most primary-vaccination clones after the booster (nearly 97% CD4, roughly 85% CD8). By day 5 rather than day 15, the secondary response had peaked, though it was weaker.

CDR1 is KGHSH, CDR2 LQKENI, per germline. This CDR3 is built from 13 residues. V was trimmed by 0 bases and J by 7 bases, leaving 7 bases between them. The chain has TRBV18 and TRBJ2-1; D not certain. The sequence came from a young man who received the YFV17D yellow fever vaccine. Specimen: CD4+ T cells sorted from PBMCs, collected on the day of the yellow fever booster vaccination. Here the CDR3 DNA reads TGTGCCAGCTCACCACCGAGCTCTAATGAGCAGTTCTTC. It codes for CASSPPSSNEQFF.